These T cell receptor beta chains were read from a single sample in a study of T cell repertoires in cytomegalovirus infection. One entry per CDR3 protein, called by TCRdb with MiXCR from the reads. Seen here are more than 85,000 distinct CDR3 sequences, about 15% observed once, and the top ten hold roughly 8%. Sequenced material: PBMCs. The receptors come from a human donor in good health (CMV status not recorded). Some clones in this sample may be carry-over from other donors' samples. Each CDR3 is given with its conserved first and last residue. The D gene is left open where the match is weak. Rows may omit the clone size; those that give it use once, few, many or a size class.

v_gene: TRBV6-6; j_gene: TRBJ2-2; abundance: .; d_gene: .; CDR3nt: TGTGCCAGCAGTTATATTGGCAGCACGGGCACCGGGGAGCTGTTTTTT; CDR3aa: CASSYIGSTGTGELFF
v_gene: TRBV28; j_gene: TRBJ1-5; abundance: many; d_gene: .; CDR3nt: TGTGCCAGCAGTTTTGGCGGTCAGCCCCAGCATTTT; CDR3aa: CASSFGGQPQHF
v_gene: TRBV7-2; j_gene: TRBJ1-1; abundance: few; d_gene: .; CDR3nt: TGTGCCAGCAGTTCCGCCGGCGGACGGCGGGCTTTCTTT; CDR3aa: CASSSAGGRRAFF
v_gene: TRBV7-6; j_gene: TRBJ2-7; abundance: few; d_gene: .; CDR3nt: TGTGCCAGCAGCTTATTAGGGGAAAGTTACGAGCAGTACTTC; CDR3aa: CASSLLGESYEQYF
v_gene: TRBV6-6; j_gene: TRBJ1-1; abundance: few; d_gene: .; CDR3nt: TGTGCCAGCAGTTACCCCTCGGGCACTGAAGCTTTCTTT; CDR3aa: CASSYPSGTEAFF
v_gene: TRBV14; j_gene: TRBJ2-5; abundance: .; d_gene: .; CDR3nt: TGTGCCAGCAGCCAAGACAGGGGAACCCAAGAGACCCAGTACTTC; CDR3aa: CASSQDRGTQETQYF
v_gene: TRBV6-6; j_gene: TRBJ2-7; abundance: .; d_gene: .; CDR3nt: TGTGCCAGCAGTTACCCCGCCGGTGGCTACGAGCAGTACTTC; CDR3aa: CASSYPAGGYEQYF
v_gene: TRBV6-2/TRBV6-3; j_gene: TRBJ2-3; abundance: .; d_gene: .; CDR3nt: TGTGCCAGCAGTGTCCGGTTCCCTAGTGAAGATACGCAGTATTTT; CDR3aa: CASSVRFPSEDTQYF
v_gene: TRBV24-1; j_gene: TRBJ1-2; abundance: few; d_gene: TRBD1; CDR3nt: TGTGCCACCAGTGATGCTACAGGGGCGTATGGCTACACCTTC; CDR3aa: CATSDATGAYGYTF
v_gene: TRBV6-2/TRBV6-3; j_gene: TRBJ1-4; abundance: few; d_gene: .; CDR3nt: TGTGCCAGCAGTTACAATAAGGAGAATGGGGGAACTAATGAAAAACTGTTTTTT; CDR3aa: CASSYNKENGGTNEKLFF
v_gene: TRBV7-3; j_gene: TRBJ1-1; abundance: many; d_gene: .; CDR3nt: TGTGCCAGCAGCTGGGGACGGAACACTGAAGCTTTCTTT; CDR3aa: CASSWGRNTEAFF
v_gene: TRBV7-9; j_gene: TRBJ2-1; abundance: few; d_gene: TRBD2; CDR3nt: TGTGCCAGCAGCTTCGGGAGCGGGGGGGCCTACAATGAGCAGTTCTTC; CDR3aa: CASSFGSGGAYNEQFF
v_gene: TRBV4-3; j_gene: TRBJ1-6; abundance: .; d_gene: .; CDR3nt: TGCGCCAGCAGCCAAGATAGGAACTCGGCCTATAATTCACCCCTCCACTTT; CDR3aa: CASSQDRNSAYNSPLHF
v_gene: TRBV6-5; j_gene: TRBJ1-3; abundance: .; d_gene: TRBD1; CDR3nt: TGTGCCAGCAGTACTCCGACAGGGGCTGGAAACACCATATATTTT; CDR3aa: CASSTPTGAGNTIYF
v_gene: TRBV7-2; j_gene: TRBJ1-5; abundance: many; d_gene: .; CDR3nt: TGTGCCAGCAGCTTACGGGGGCTCGGACAGCCCCAGCATTTT; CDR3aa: CASSLRGLGQPQHF
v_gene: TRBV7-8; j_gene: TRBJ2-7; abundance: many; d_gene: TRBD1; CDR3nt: TGTGCCAGCAGCTGGGACAGGTCCGAGGTCTACGAGCAGTACTTC; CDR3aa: CASSWDRSEVYEQYF
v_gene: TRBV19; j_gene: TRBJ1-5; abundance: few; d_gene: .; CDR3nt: TGTGCCAGTAGTCAGGGGCTTTTCAATCAGCCCCAGCATTTT; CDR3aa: CASSQGLFNQPQHF
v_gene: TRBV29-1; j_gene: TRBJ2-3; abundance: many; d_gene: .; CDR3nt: TGCAGCGTCAAAATAGGACTACTCACAGATACGCAGTATTTT; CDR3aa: CSVKIGLLTDTQYF
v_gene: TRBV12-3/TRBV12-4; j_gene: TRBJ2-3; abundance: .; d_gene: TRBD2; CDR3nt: TGTGCCAGCAGTTTGGGACTAGCGCACACAGATACGCAGTATTTT; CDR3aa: CASSLGLAHTDTQYF
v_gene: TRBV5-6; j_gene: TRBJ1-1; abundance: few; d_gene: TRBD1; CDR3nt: TGTGCCAGCAGCTGGACAGGGGGTATGAACACTGAAGCTTTCTTT; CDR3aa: CASSWTGGMNTEAFF
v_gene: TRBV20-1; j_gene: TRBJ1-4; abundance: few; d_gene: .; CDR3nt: TGCAGTGCTAACCTTGGCCAGGGGAGTGAAAAACTGTTTTTT; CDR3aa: CSANLGQGSEKLFF
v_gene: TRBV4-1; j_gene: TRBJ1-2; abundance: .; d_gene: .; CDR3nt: TGCGCCAGCAGCCAAGAGGGTGGACATGGCTACACCTTC; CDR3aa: CASSQEGGHGYTF
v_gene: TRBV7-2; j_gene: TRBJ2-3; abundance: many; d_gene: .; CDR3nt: TGTGCCAGCAGCTTTGACAGGTGGAATACGCAGTATTTT; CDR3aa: CASSFDRWNTQYF
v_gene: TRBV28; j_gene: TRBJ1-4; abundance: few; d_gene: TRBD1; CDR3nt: TGTGCCAGCAGGAGACAGGGGGGCAATGAAAAACTGTTTTTT; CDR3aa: CASRRQGGNEKLFF
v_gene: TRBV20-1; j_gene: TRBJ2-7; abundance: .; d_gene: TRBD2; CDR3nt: TGCAGTGCTGTCCCCCCATCAGGTAGCGGGGGGGATAGCTCCTACGAGCAGTACTTC; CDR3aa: CSAVPPSGSGGDSSYEQYF
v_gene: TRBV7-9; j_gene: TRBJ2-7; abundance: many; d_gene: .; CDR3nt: TGTGCCAGCAGCTTCGACAGTTCCTACGAGCAGTACTTC; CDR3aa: CASSFDSSYEQYF
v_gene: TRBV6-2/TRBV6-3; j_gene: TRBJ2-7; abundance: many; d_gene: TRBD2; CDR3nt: TGTGCCAGCAGTCCTGGACTAGCGGGGGGATACGAGCAGTACTTC; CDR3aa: CASSPGLAGGYEQYF
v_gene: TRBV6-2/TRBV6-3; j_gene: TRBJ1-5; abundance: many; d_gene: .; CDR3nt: TGTGCCAGCAGTTCCTCGTCCTATAGCAATCAGCCCCAGCATTTT; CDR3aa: CASSSSSYSNQPQHF
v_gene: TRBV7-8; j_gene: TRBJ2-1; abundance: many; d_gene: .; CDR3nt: TGTGCCAGCAGCGATCGGAGTGGAGGGCAGTTCTTC; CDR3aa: CASSDRSGGQFF
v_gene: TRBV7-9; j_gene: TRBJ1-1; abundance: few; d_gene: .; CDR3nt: TGTGCCAGCAGCTTAGTTCGGAACACTGAAGCTTTCTTT; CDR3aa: CASSLVRNTEAFF
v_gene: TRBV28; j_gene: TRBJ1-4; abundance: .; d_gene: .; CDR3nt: TGTGCCAGCAGTGAAGGGGCGGATGAAAAACTGTTTTTT; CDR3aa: CASSEGADEKLFF
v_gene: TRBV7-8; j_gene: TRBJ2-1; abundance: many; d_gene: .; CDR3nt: TGTGCCAGCAGCCCTGTACAGAATGAGCAGTTCTTC; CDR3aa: CASSPVQNEQFF
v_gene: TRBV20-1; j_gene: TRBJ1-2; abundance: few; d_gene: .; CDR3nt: TGCAGTGCTGCGGACATTACTAACTATGGCTACACCTTC; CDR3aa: CSAADITNYGYTF
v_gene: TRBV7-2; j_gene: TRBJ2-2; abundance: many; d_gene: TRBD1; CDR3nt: TGTGCCAGCAGCCCGGCCGGACAGGGCAACACCGGGGAGCTGTTTTTT; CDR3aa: CASSPAGQGNTGELFF
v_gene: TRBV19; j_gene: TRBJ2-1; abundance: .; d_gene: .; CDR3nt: TGTGCCAGTAGTTCTAGGAATGAGCAGTTCTTC; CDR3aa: CASSSRNEQFF
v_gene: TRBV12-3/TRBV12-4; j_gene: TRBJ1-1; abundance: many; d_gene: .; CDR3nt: TGTGCCAGCAGTTTTACGACAGCGAACACTGAAGCTTTCTTT; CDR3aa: CASSFTTANTEAFF
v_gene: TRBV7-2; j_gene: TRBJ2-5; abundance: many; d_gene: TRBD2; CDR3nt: TGTGCCAGCAGCCCCGGGCATAGCGGGACCGGGACCCAGTACTTC; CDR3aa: CASSPGHSGTGTQYF
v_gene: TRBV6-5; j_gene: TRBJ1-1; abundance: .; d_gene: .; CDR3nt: TGTGCCAGCAGTTACGGAGGGAATGAAGCTTTCTTT; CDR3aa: CASSYGGNEAFF
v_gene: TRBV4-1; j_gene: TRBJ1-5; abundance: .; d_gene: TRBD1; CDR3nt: TGCGCCAGCAGCCAAGGGGACAGTTCTTATCAGCCCCAGCATTTT; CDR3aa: CASSQGDSSYQPQHF
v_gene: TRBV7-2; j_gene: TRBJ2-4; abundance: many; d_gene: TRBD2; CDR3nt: TGTGCCAGCAGCAGACTAGCGGGCGGACCCAAAAACATTCAGTACTTC; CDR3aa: CASSRLAGGPKNIQYF
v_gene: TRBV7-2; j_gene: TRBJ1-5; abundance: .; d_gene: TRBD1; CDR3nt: TGTGCCAGCAGCCCACAGGGGGCATATCAGCCCCAGCATTTT; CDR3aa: CASSPQGAYQPQHF
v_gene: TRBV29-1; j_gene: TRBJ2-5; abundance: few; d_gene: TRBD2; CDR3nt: TGCAGCGTTTTAGCGGGGGGATCACAAGAGACCCAGTACTTC; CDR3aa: CSVLAGGSQETQYF
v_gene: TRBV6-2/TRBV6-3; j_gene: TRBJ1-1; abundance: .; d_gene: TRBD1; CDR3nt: TGTGCCAGCAGTTACCCAACCGGGACAGGGTTAAACACTGAAGCTTTCTTT; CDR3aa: CASSYPTGTGLNTEAFF
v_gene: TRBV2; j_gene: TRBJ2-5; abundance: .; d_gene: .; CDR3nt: TGTGCCAGCAGTGAAGTTCCGGAGACCCAGTACTTC; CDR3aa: CASSEVPETQYF
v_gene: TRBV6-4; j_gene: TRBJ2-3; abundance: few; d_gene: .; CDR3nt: TGTGCCAGCAGTGACATTATGGATACTAGCACAGATACGCAGTATTTT; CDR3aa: CASSDIMDTSTDTQYF
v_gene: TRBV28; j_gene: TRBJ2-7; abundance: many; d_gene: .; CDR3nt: TGTGCCAGCAGTTTAGGCAACAATCTAATGGAGCAGTACTTC; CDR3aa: CASSLGNNLMEQYF
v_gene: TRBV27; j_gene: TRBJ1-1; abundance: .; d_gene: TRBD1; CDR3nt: TGTGCCAGCAATGGACAGGGCCCCACTGAAGCTTTCTTT; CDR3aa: CASNGQGPTEAFF
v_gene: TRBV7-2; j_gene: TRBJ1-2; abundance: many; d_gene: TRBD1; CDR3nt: TGTGCCAGCAGCAACAGGGGGCCCTACTATGGCTACACCTTC; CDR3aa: CASSNRGPYYGYTF
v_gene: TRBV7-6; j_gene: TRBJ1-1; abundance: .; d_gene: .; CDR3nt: TGTGCCAGCAGCCCCCTGGGTGCGGGTATGAACACTGAAGCTTTCTTT; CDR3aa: CASSPLGAGMNTEAFF